These T cell receptor beta chains were read from a single sample in a study of shared T cell receptors in the human thymus. Clones were sequenced by immunoSEQ multiplex PCR, and TCRdb holds only the in-frame ones, with some missing. Of roughly 500,000 clones in the sample, around three quarters were seen once. In addition, the sample was reused for a study of human thymus T cells.

The sample taken for sequencing was thymocytes. Source of these receptors: a boy under two years old with a congenital heart defect. Both conserved end residues are part of each CDR3. A D gene is named only where the DNA matches it firmly. Size tells how often a clone was seen (once, few, many) or the class of an expanded clone, and some rows leave it out.

v_call	j_call	d_call	clone_size	cdr3_aa	cdr3_nt
TRBV2	TRBJ2-1	-	-	CASSEIMGARVYNEQFF	TGTGCCAGCAGTGAAATTATGGGGGCAAGGGTCTACAATGAGCAGTTCTTC
TRBV11-2	TRBJ2-2	TRBD1	once	CASEGQGNGELFF	TGTGCCAGCGAGGGACAGGGGAACGGGGAGCTGTTTTTT
TRBV6-6	TRBJ2-3	TRBD2	-	CASSYPSGSTDTQYF	TGTGCCAGCAGTTATCCTAGCGGGAGCACAGATACGCAGTATTTT
TRBV27	TRBJ1-4	TRBD1	-	CASRGQGAYPATNEKLFF	TGTGCCAGCAGGGGACAGGGGGCCTACCCCGCAACTAATGAAAAACTGTTTTTT
TRBV4-3	TRBJ2-7	TRBD1	-	CASSQSRTGDSYEQYF	TGCGCCAGCAGCCAAAGCCGGACAGGGGACTCCTACGAGCAGTACTTC
TRBV5-1	TRBJ2-1	-	-	CASSLEGGSYNEQFF	TGCGCCAGCAGCTTGGAGGGAGGCTCCTACAATGAGCAGTTCTTC
TRBV4-3	TRBJ2-3	TRBD1	once	CASSQGDRPGDTQYF	TGCGCCAGCAGCCAAGGGGACAGACCAGGAGATACGCAGTATTTT
TRBV6-5	TRBJ2-1	TRBD1	once	CATHRDRENNEQFF	TGTGCCACCCATCGGGACAGGGAAAACAATGAGCAGTTCTTC
TRBV5-1	TRBJ2-1	-	-	CASSFSGSASFYNEQFF	TGCGCCAGCAGCTTCTCGGGTAGCGCGAGCTTCTACAATGAGCAGTTCTTC
TRBV27	TRBJ1-5	-	few	CASSFGQHSNQPQHF	TGTGCCAGCAGTTTCGGACAGCATAGCAATCAGCCCCAGCATTTT
TRBV4-1	TRBJ1-5	TRBD1	-	CASSQDSGQERGQPQHF	TGCGCCAGCAGCCAAGATAGTGGACAGGAGAGGGGGCAGCCCCAGCATTTT
TRBV30	TRBJ2-1	-	-	CAWSPPRDYNEQFF	TGTGCCTGGAGTCCTCCCCGCGACTACAATGAGCAGTTCTTC
TRBV28	TRBJ1-3	TRBD1	-	CASSAGTGVSGNTIYF	TGTGCCAGCAGTGCCGGGACAGGGGTTTCTGGAAACACCATATATTTT
TRBV7-2	TRBJ1-3	TRBD1	few	CASSRTGAGNTIYF	TGTGCCAGCAGCCGGACAGGGGCTGGAAACACCATATATTTT
TRBV9	TRBJ2-1	-	-	CASSAGGGAYNEQFF	TGTGCCAGCAGCGCGGGCGGGGGCGCCTACAATGAGCAGTTCTTC
TRBV5-1	TRBJ2-7	TRBD1	-	CASSLGTGGPVYEQYF	TGCGCCAGCAGCTTGGGGACAGGGGGCCCAGTCTACGAGCAGTACTTC
TRBV10-1	TRBJ1-3	TRBD1	-	CASSQSPGQGGFNSGNTIYF	TGCGCCAGCAGCCAAAGCCCCGGACAGGGGGGATTTAACTCTGGAAACACCATATATTTT
TRBV28	TRBJ2-5	-	few	CASSLKYGVPRQDETQYF	TGTGCCAGCAGTTTAAAGTATGGAGTGCCCAGACAGGATGAGACCCAGTACTTC
TRBV29-1	TRBJ2-5	TRBD2	-	CSVKGGEWGETQYF	TGCAGCGTCAAGGGAGGGGAATGGGGAGAGACCCAGTACTTC
TRBV5-1	TRBJ2-7	TRBD1	-	CASSLGQDVIYEQYF	TGCGCCAGCAGCTTAGGACAGGACGTTATCTACGAGCAGTACTTC
TRBV27	TRBJ2-2	TRBD2	-	CASSFLASGNTGELFF	TGTGCCAGCAGTTTCCTGGCTAGCGGAAACACCGGGGAGCTGTTTTTT
TRBV28	TRBJ1-2	-	-	CASRPPPGVNYGYTF	TGTGCCAGCAGACCACCCCCAGGGGTGAACTATGGCTACACCTTC
TRBV2	TRBJ2-1	TRBD2	-	CASSAPGEGSTSAGPGPYNEQFF	TGTGCCAGCAGTGCCCCCGGGGAGGGTAGTACTTCCGCAGGACCCGGCCCCTACAATGAGCAGTTCTTC
TRBV27	TRBJ2-7	TRBD1	-	CASSPRDSLLYEQYF	TGTGCCAGCAGTCCCAGGGACAGCCTCCTCTACGAGCAGTACTTC
TRBV5-6	TRBJ1-1	-	-	CASSSGRGGHTEAFF	TGTGCCAGCAGCTCGGGGCGGGGGGGCCACACTGAAGCTTTCTTT
TRBV25-1	TRBJ1-2	-	-	CASSDAKPDYGYTF	TGTGCCAGCAGTGATGCGAAGCCGGACTATGGCTACACCTTC
TRBV15	TRBJ1-4	-	-	CATSGPWGGEKLFF	TGTGCCACCAGCGGGCCCTGGGGAGGTGAAAAACTGTTTTTT
TRBV14	TRBJ2-4	TRBD1	-	CASSQAAGTGVPKNIQYF	TGTGCCAGCAGCCAAGCGGCCGGGACAGGGGTCCCCAAAAACATTCAGTACTTC
TRBV29-1	TRBJ1-4	-	-	CSARRGTTNEKLFF	TGCAGCGCCCGGCGGGGGACAACTAATGAAAAACTGTTTTTT
TRBV5-1	TRBJ2-7	-	-	CASSLVGTREEQYF	TGCGCCAGCAGCTTGGTCGGGACAAGGGAGGAGCAGTACTTC
TRBV7-9	TRBJ2-7	TRBD1	-	CASNPGHTGATYEQYF	TGTGCCAGCAATCCGGGACATACAGGGGCAACCTACGAGCAGTACTTC
TRBV25-1	TRBJ2-5	TRBD2	-	CASSERVAGGRETQYF	TGTGCCAGCAGTGAGAGGGTAGCGGGAGGGAGAGAGACCCAGTACTTC
TRBV5-4	TRBJ2-1	-	-	CASSLGVGPKGAYNEQFF	TGTGCCAGCAGCTTGGGTGTAGGGCCCAAGGGGGCCTACAATGAGCAGTTCTTC
TRBV27	TRBJ2-2	-	few	CASSAGQSANTGELFF	TGTGCCAGCAGCGCCGGACAGTCCGCGAACACCGGGGAGCTGTTTTTT
TRBV10-1	TRBJ2-7	TRBD2	-	CASSEGLAGVEQYF	TGCGCCAGCAGTGAAGGACTAGCGGGAGTGGAGCAGTACTTC
TRBV7-6	TRBJ2-2	-	once	CASSPLASPNTGELFF	TGTGCCAGCAGCCCACTGGCTAGCCCGAACACCGGGGAGCTGTTTTTT
TRBV2	TRBJ2-4	-	-	CASSEPRRKGGKNIQYF	TGTGCCAGCAGTGAACCCAGGCGCAAAGGGGGTAAAAACATTCAGTACTTC
TRBV7-8	TRBJ2-3	-	once	CASSLFPGAADTQYF	TGTGCCAGCAGCTTATTTCCTGGGGCCGCAGATACGCAGTATTTT
TRBV5-1	TRBJ2-2	-	-	CASSLFQGNTGELFF	TGCGCCAGCAGCTTGTTCCAGGGGAACACCGGGGAGCTGTTTTTT
TRBV5-1	TRBJ2-7	TRBD2	-	CASSRTSAYEQYF	TGCGCCAGCAGCAGGACTAGCGCCTACGAGCAGTACTTC
TRBV10-2	TRBJ1-3	TRBD1	few	CASSDDRGSHSGNTIYF	TGCGCCAGCAGTGATGACAGGGGGAGCCACTCTGGAAACACCATATATTTT
TRBV18	TRBJ1-1	-	-	CASSPRGGRRRLGTEAFF	TGTGCCAGCTCACCACGTGGGGGGAGGCGTAGGTTGGGCACTGAAGCTTTCTTT